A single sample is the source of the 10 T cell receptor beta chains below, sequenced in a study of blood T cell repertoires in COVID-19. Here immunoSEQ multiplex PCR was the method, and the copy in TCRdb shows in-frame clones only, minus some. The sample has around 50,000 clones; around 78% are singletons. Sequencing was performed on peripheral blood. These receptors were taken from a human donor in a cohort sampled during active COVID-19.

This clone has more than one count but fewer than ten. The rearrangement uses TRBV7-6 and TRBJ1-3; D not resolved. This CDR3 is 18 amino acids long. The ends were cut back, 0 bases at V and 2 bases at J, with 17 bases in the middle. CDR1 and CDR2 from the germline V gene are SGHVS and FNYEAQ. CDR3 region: CASSLAPSAAGAGNTIYF. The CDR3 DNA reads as TGTGCCAGCAGCTTAGCACCGTCAGCGGCAGGCGCTGGAAACACCATATATTTT.

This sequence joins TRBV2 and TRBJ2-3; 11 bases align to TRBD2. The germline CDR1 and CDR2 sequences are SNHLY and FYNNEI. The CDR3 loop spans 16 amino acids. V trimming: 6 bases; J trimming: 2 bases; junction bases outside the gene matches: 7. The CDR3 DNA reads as TGTGCCAGCAGCGAGGGACTAGCGGTTTCCACAGATACGCAGTATTTT. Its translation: CASSEGLAVSTDTQYF.

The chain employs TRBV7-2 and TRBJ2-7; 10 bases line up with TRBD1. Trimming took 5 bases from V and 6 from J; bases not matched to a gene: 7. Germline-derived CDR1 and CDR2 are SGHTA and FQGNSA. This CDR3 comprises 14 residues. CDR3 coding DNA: TGTGCCAGCAGCCCGGGACAGGGGAGAAGCGAGCAGTACTTC. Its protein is CASSPGQGRSEQYF.

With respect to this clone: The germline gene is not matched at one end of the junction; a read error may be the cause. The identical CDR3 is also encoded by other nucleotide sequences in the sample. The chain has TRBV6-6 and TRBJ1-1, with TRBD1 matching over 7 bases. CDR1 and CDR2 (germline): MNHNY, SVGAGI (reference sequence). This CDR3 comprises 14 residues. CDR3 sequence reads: CASSRAGGSPEAFF. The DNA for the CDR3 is TGTGCCAGCAGTCGGGCAGGGGGTTCCCCTGAAGCCTTCTTT.

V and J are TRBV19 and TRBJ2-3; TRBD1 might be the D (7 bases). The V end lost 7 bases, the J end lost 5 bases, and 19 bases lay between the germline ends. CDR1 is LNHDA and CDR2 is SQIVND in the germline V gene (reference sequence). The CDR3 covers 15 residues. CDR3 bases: TGTGCCAGTAAGGTATCAGCAGGGGGGTTAGATACGCAGTATTTT. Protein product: CASKVSAGGLDTQYF. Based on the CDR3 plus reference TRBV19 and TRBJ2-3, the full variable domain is DGGITQSPKYLFRKEGQNVTLSCEQNLNHDAMYWYRQDPGQGLRLIYYSQIVNDFQKGDIAEGYSVSREKKESFPLTVTSAQKNPTAFYLCASKVSAGGLDTQYFGPGTRLTVL.

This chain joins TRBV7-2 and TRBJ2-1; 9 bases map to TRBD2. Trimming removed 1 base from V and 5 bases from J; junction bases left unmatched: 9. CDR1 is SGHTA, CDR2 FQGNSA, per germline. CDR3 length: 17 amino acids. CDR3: CASSLVSSGGLHNEQFF. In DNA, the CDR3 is TGTGCCAGCAGCTTAGTGAGTAGCGGGGGACTTCACAATGAGCAGTTCTTC. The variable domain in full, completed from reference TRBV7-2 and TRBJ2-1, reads GAGVSQSPSNKVTEKGKDVELRCDPISGHTALYWYRQSLGQGLEFLIYFQGNSAPDKSGLPSDRFSAERTGGSVSTLTIQRTQQEDSAVYLCASSLVSSGGLHNEQFFGPGTRLTVL.

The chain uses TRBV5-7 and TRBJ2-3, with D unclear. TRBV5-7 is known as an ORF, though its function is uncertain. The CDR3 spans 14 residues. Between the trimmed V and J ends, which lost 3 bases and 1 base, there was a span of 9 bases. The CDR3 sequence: CASSSGACTDTQYF. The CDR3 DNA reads TGTGCCAGCAGCTCGGGTGCGTGCACAGATACGCAGTATTTT.

CDR3 in DNA: TGCGCCAGCAGCTTGGTCTCGGAGAAAGAGACCCAGTACTTC. Protein product: CASSLVSEKETQYF. The chain couples TRBV5-1 to TRBJ2-5; no clear D. With 0 bases removed from V and 3 bases from J, the gap between germline ends came to 9 bases. CDR3 length: 14 amino acids. CDR1 SGHRS and CDR2 YFSETQ come from the germline V gene.

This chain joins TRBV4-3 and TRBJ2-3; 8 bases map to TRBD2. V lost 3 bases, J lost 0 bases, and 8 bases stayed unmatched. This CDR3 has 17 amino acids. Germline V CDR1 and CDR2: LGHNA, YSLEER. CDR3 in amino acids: CASSQSGGRWSTDTQYF. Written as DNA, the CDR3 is TGCGCCAGCAGCCAGAGCGGGGGCCGTTGGAGCACAGATACGCAGTATTTT.

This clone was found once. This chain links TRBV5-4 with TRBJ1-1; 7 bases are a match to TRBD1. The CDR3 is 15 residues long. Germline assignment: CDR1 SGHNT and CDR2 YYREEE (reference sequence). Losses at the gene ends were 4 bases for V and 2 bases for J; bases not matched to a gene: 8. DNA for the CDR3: TGTGCCAGCAGCATGGGACAGAGAAAAAACACTGAAGCTTTCTTT. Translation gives CASSMGQRKNTEAFF.